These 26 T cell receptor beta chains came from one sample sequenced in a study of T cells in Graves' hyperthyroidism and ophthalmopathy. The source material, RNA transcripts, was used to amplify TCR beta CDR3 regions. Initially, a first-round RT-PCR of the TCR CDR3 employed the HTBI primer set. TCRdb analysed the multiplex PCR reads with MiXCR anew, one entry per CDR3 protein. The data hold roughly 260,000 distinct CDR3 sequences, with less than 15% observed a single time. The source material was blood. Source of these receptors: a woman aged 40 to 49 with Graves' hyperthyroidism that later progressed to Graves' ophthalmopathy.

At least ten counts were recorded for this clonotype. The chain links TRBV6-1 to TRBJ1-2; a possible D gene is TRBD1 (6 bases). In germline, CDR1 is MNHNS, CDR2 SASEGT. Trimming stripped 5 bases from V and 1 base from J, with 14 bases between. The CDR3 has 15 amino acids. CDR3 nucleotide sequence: TGTGCCAGCAGTCGCGGACAGTTCCATAACTATGGCTACACCTTC. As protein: CASSRGQFHNYGYTF.

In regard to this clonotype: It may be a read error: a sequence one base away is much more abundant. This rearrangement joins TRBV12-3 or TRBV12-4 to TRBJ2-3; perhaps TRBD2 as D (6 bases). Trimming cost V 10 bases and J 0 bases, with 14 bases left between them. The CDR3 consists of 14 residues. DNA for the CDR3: TGTGCCAACAAGGAGGGCGGGAGCACAGATACGCAGTATTTT. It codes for CANKEGGSTDTQYF.

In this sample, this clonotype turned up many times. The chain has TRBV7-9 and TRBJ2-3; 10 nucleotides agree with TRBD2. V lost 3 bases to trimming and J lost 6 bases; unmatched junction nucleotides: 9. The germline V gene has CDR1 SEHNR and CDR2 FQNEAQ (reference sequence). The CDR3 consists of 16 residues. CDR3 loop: CASSFGEREGSDTQYF. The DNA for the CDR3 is TGTGCCAGCAGCTTTGGAGAGCGGGAGGGTTCGGATACGCAGTATTTT.

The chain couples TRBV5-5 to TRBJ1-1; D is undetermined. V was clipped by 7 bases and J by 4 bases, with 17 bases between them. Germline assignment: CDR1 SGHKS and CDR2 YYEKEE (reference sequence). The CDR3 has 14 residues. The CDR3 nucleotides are TGTGCCAGCTCATCTGTCCCTGGCGGCACTGAAGCTTTCTTT. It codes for CASSSVPGGTEAFF.

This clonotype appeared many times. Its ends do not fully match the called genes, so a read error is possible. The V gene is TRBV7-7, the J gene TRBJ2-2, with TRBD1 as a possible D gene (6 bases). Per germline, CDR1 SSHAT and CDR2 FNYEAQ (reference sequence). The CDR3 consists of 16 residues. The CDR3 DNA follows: TGTGCTAGCAGCTTAGTCCCAGGGGTGAACACCGGGGAGCTGTTTTTT. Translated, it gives CASSLVPGVNTGELFF.

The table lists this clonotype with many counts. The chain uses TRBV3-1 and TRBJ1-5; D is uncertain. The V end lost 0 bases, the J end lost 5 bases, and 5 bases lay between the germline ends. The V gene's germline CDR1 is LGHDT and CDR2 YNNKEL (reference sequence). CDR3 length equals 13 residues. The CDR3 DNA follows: TGTGCCAGCAGCCAAGATCCCGATCAGCCCCAGCATTTT. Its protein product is CASSQDPDQPQHF. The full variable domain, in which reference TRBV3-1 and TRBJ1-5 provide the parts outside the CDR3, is DTAVSQTPKYLVTQMGNDKSIKCEQNLGHDTMYWYKQDSKKFLKIMFSYNNKELIINETVPNRFSPKSPDKAHLNLHINSLELGDSAVYFCASSQDPDQPQHFGDGTRLSIL.

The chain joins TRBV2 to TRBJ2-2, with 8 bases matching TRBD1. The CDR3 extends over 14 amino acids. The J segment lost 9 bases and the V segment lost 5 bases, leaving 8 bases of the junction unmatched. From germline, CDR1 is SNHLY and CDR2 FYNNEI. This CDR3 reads CASSRTGQTRELFF. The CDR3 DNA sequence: TGTGCCAGCAGTCGGACAGGGCAAACCAGGGAGCTGTTTTTT.

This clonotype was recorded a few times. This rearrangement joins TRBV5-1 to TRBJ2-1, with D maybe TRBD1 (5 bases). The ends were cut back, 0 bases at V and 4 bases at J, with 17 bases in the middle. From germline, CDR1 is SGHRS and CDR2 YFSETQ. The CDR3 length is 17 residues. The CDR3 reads CASSLAILGHRYNEQFF. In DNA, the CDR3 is TGCGCCAGCAGCTTGGCCATTTTAGGACACCGATACAATGAGCAGTTCTTC. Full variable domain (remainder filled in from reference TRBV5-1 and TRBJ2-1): KAGVTQTPRYLIKTRGQQVTLSCSPISGHRSVSWYQQTPGQGLQFLFEYFSETQRNKGNFPGRFSGRQFSNSRSEMNVSTLELGDSALYLCASSLAILGHRYNEQFFGPGTRLTVL.

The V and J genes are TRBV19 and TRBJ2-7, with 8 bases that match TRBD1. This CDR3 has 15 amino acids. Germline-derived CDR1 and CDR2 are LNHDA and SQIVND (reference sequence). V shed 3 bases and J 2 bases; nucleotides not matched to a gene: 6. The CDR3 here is CASSILTGATYEQYF. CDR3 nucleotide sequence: TGTGCCAGTAGTATCCTGACAGGGGCCACCTACGAGCAGTACTTC.

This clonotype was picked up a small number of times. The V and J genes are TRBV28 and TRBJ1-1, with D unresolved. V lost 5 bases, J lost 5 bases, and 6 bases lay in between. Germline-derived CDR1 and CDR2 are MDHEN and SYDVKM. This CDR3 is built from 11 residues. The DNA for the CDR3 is TGTGCCAGCAGTCCAAAGACTGAAGCTTTCTTT. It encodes CASSPKTEAFF.

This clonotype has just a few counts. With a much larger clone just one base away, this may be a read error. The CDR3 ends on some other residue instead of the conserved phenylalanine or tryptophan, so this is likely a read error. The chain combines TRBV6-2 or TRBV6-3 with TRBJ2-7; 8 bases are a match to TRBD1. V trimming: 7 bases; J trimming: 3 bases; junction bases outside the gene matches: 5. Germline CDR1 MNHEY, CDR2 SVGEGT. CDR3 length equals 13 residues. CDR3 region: CASNRDRYYEQYL. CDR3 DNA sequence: TGTGCCAGCAACCGGGACAGGTACTACGAGCAGTACCTC.

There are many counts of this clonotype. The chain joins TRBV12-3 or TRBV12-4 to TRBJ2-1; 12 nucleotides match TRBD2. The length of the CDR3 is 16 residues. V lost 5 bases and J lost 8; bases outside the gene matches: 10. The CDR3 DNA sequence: TGTGCCAGCAGTCCACCCTCTAGCGGGAGGGCCCATGAGCAGTTCTTC. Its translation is CASSPPSSGRAHEQFF.

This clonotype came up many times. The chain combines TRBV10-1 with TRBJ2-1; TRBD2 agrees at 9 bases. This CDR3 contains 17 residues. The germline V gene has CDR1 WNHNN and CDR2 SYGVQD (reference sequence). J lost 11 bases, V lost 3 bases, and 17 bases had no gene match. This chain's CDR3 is CASSDARGLAGHLKQFF. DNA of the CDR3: TGCGCCAGCAGTGACGCGAGGGGGCTAGCGGGGCATCTGAAGCAGTTCTTC.

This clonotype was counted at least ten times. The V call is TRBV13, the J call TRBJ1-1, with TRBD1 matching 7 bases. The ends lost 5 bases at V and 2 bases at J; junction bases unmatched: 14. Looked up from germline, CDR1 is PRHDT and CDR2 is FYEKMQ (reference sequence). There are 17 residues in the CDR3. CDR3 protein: CASSHLSKTGRNTEAFF. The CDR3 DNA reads TGTGCCAGCAGCCACCTGAGCAAGACAGGGCGCAACACTGAAGCTTTCTTT.

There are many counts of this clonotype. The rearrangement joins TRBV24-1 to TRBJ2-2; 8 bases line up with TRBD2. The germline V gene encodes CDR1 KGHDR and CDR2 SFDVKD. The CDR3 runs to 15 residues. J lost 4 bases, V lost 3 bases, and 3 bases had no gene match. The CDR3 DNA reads TGTGCCACCAGTGATGCCGGGACTAGCACCGGGGAGCTGTTTTTT. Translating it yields CATSDAGTSTGELFF.

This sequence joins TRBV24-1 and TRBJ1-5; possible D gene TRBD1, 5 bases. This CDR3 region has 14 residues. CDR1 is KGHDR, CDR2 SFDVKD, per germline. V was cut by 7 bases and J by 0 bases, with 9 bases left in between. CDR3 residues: CATSDSGSNQPQHF. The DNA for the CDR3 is TGTGCCACCAGCGACAGTGGTAGCAATCAGCCCCAGCATTTT.

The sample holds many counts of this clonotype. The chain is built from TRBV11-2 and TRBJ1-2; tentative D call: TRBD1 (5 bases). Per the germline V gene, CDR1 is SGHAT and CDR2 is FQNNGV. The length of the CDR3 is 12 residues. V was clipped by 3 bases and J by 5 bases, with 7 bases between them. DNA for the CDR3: TGTGCCAGCAGCTTGTCAGGGTATGGCTACACCTTC. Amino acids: CASSLSGYGYTF.

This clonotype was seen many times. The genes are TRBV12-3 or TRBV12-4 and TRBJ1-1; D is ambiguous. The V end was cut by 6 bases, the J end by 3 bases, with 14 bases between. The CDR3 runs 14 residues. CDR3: CASSLGGMDTEAFF. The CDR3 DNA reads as TGTGCCAGCAGCCTCGGAGGGATGGACACTGAAGCTTTCTTT.

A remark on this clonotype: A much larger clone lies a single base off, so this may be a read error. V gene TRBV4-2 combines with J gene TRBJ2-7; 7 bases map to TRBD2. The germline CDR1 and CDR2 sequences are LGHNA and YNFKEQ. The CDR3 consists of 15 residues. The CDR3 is CASSQEASGSYQQYF. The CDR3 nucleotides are TGTGCCAGCAGCCAAGAAGCTAGCGGCTCCTACCAGCAGTACTTC.

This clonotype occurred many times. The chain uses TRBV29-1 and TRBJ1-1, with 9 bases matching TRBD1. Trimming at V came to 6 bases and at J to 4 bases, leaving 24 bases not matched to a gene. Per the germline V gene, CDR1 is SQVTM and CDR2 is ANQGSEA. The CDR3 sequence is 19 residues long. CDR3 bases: TGCAGCGTATCCCGTCCCTGGGACAGGGAAATCCGGGTTGCCACTGAAGCTTTCTTT. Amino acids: CSVSRPWDREIRVATEAFF.

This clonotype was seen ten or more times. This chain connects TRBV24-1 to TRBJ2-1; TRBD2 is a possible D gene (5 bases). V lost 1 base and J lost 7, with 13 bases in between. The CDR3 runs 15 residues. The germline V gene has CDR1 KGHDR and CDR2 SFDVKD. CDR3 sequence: CATSDFSRELNEQFF. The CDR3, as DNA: TGTGCCACCAGTGATTTCTCGAGGGAGTTAAATGAGCAGTTCTTC.

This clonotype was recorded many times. CDR3 in DNA: TGCGCCAGCAGCCAAGTTTTCTTCTACGAGCAGTACTTC. Amino acids: CASSQVFFYEQYF. This rearrangement joins TRBV4-1 to TRBJ2-7; no reliable D call. This CDR3 has 13 residues. Germline V gene sequence: CDR1 MGHRA, CDR2 YSYEKL. V was pared by 1 base and J by 3 bases, with 7 bases between.

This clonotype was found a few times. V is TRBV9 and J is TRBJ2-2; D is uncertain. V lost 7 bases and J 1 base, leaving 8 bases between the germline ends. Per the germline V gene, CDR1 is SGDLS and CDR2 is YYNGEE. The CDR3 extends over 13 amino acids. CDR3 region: CASGVLNTGELFF. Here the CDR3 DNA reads TGTGCCAGCGGGGTACTGAACACCGGGGAGCTGTTTTTT.

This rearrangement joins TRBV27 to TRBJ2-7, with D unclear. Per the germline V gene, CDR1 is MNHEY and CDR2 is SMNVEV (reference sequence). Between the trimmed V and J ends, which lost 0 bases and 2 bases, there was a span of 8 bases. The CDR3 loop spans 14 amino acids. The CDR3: CASSLSRTTYEQYF. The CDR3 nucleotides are TGTGCCAGCAGTTTATCCCGGACCACCTACGAGCAGTACTTC.

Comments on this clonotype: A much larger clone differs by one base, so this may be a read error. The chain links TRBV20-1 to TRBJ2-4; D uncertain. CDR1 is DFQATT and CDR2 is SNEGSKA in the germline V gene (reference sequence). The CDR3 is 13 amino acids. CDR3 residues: CSARDLAKNIRYF. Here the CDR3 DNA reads TGCAGTGCTAGAGACTTAGCCAAAAACATTCGGTACTTC.

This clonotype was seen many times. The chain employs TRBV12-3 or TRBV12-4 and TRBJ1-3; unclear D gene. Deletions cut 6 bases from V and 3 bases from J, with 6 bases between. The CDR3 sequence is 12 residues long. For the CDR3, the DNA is TGTGCCAGCAGCCCGGTTGGAAACACCATATATTTT. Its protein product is CASSPVGNTIYF.